Given below is one TCR beta chain in context. This sample is part of a study of blood T cell repertoires in COVID-19. Study-level information: The United States, Italy and Spain supplied acute and convalescent COVID-19 samples. The cDNA or gDNA used as material had been derived from T cells, B-cell-depleted T cells, or PBMCs.

Per the original data handling: Amplification of reference gene primers provided the estimated nucleated cell counts. Generated by immunoSEQ multiplex PCR, the TCRdb table keeps only in-frame clones and is missing some. That table is the source of V, J and clone size, and D and trimming were worked out from the DNA. The data show about 70,000 clones, 85% to 90% seen once. The CDR3 sequence is 11 residues long. Germline CDR1 and CDR2: SNHLY and FYNNEI. V lost 6 bases, J lost 10 bases, and 7 bases lay in between. Sequencing was done on a sample of peripheral blood. The V gene is TRBV2, the J gene TRBJ2-6; perhaps TRBD1 as D (6 bases). This clonotype originated in a man in his fifties with acute or convalescent COVID-19. CDR3 nucleotides: TGTGCCAGCAGGACAGGTAACGTCCTGACTTTC. Residues: CASRTGNVLTF.